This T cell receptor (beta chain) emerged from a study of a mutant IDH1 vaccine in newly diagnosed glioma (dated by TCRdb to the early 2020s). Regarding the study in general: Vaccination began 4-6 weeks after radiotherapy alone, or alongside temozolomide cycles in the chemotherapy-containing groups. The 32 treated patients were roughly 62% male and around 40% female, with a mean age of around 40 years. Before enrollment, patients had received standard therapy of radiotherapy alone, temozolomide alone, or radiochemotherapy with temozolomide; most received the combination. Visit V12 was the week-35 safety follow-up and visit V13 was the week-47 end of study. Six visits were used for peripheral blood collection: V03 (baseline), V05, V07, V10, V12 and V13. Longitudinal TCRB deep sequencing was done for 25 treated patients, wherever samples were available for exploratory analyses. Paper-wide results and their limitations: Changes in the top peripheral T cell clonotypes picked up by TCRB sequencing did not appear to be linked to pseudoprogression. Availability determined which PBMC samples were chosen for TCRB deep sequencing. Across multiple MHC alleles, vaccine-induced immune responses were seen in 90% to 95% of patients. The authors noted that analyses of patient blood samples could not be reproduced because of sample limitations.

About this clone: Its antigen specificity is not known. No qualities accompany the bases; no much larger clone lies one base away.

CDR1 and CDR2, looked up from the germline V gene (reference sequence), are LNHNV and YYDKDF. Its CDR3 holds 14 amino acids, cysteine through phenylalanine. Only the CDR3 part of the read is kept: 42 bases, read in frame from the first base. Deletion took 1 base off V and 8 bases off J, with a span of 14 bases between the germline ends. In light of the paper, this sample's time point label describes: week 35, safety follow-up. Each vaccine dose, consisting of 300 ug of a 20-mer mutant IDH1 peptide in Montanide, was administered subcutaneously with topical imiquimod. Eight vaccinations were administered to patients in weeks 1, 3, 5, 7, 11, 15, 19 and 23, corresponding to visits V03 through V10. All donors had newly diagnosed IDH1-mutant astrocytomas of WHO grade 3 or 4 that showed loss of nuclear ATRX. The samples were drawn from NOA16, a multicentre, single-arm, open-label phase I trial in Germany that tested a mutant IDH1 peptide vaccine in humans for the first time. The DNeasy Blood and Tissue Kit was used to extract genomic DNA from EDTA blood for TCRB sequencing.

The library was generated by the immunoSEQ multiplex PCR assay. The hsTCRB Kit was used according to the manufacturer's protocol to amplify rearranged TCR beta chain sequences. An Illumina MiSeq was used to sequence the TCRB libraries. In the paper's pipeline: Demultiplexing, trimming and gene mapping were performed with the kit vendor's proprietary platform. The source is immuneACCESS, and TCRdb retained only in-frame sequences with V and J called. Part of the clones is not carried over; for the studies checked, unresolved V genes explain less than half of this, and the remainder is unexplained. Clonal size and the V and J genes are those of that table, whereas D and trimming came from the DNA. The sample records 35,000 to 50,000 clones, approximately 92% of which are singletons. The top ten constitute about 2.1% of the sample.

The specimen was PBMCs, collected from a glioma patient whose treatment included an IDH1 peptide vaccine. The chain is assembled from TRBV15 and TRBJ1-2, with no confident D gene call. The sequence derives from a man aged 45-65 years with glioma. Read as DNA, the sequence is TGTGCCACCAGCAGAGGAAAGGGCGGAGGGGGCTACACCTTC. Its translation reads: CATSRGKGGGGYTF. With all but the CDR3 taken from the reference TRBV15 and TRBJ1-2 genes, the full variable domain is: DAMVIQNPRYQVTQFGKPVTLSCSQTLNHNVMYWYQQKSSQAPKLLFHYYDKDFNNEADTPDNFQSRRPNTSFCFLDIRSPGLGDTAMYLCATSRGKGGGGYTFGSGTRLTVV.